The clone carrying this T cell receptor (beta chain) was picked up many times. Its antigen is unknown. This entry comes from a study of Graves' ophthalmopathy and Graves' hyperthyroidism. Amplified TCR beta CDR3 regions were obtained using RNA transcripts as template. Second-round multiplex PCR came after a first-round RT-PCR that employed HTBI primers. TCRdb reprocessed the multiplex PCR reads via MiXCR and lists one record per CDR3 protein. The data show hundreds of thousands of distinct CDR3 sequences, with around a fifth seen just once and around 3% held by the top ten. Findings and caveats of the study: It was with approximately 70% sensitivity and about 72% specificity that the model predicted ophthalmopathy progression.

The CDR3 contains 15 residues. Germline V lookup: CDR1 GTSNPN, CDR2 SVGIG (reference sequence). V lost 2 bases to trimming and J lost 4 bases; unmatched junction nucleotides: 8. This clonotype was obtained from a woman aged 18 to 35 with stable Graves' hyperthyroidism. V gene TRBV30 combines with J gene TRBJ1-5; 7 nucleotides match TRBD1. Input material: peripheral blood. The CDR3 region has the DNA TGTGCCTGGAGTACTTCGGGACAGAAAAATCAGCCCCAGCATTTT. Protein sequence: CAWSTSGQKNQPQHF.